Below, one T cell receptor (beta chain) is given with its context. The antigen is not known. The sample comes from a study of cytomegalovirus exposure and HLA in healthy donors. Whole-study findings and limits: The classifier reportedly diagnosed cytomegalovirus status with high sensitivity and specificity. A later analysis linked a missense variant in DCLRE1C to the trimming of TCR beta V and J genes.

It was with 60 Vbeta and 13 Jbeta primers that the PCR ran. Clones were sequenced by immunoSEQ multiplex PCR, and TCRdb holds only the in-frame ones, with some missing. The data contain 100,000 to 120,000 clones, over 60% of them seen just once; the ten biggest clones take up around 2.9%. This TCR came from a woman in her sixties or seventies in good health and CMV-seropositive. The sample taken for sequencing was PBMCs.

The CDR3 region is CASSPRGAGGVTDTQYF. The CDR3 nucleotides are TGTGCCAGCAGCCCCCGGGGAGCGGGAGGGGTCACAGATACGCAGTATTTT. The V call is TRBV11-1, the J call TRBJ2-3; 10 nucleotides align to TRBD2. V shed 5 bases and J 2 bases; nucleotides not matched to a gene: 10. From germline, CDR1 is SGHAT and CDR2 FQDESV (reference sequence). The CDR3 extends over 17 amino acids.